The 5 T cell receptor beta chains listed next were all sequenced from one sample in a study of T cell responses to AZD1222 COVID-19 vaccine. This table comes from immunoSEQ multiplex PCR, and its TCRdb copy is limited to in-frame clones, with some not included. Of 140,000 to 150,000 clones in the sample, around 90% are singletons; the top ten hold around 1.5%. Sequences were derived from peripheral blood, sampled on day 0 of AZD1222 vaccination. The receptors here all came from an adult in good health.

This chain connects TRBV7-3 to TRBJ1-4, with D unresolved. Germline assignment: CDR1 SGHTA and CDR2 FQGTGA. CDR3 length: 14 amino acids. V was shortened by 8 bases and J by 7 bases, with 17 bases between the two germline ends. The CDR3 spells CASHKQNGCEKLFF. CDR3 coding DNA: TGTGCCAGCCACAAGCAAAACGGCTGTGAAAAACTGTTTTTT.

The chain links TRBV7-9 to TRBJ1-1; D gene ambiguous. This CDR3 is 15 amino acids long. The germline V gene encodes CDR1 SEHNR and CDR2 FQNEAQ (reference sequence). The ends were cut back, 2 bases at V and 6 bases at J, with 16 bases in the middle. The CDR3 reads CASSLNPQMGPEAFF. The CDR3 DNA sequence: TGTGCCAGCAGCTTAAATCCCCAGATGGGCCCTGAAGCTTTCTTT. Based on the CDR3 plus reference TRBV7-9 and TRBJ1-1, the full variable domain is DTGVSQNPRHKITKRGQNVTFRCDPISEHNRLYWYRQTLGQGPEFLTYFQNEAQLEKSRLLSDRFSAERPKGSFSTLEIQRTEQGDSAMYLCASSLNPQMGPEAFFGQGTRLTVV.

The rearrangement joins TRBV5-1 to TRBJ1-1; the D gene is possibly TRBD1 (5 bases). V was pared by 1 base and J by 0 bases, with 16 bases between. From germline, CDR1 is SGHRS and CDR2 YFSETQ. CDR3 size: 17 residues. The CDR3 DNA reads as TGCGCCAGCAGCTTGAGCACTCCAGGGACCCTGAACACTGAAGCTTTCTTT. Its translation is CASSLSTPGTLNTEAFF. The variable domain in full, with the rest retrieved from reference TRBV5-1 and TRBJ1-1, is KAGVTQTPRYLIKTRGQQVTLSCSPISGHRSVSWYQQTPGQGLQFLFEYFSETQRNKGNFPGRFSGRQFSNSRSEMNVSTLELGDSALYLCASSLSTPGTLNTEAFFGQGTRLTVV.

J is TRBJ2-6 and V is TRBV19; D may be TRBD1 (6 bases). CDR1 is LNHDA, CDR2 SQIVND, per germline (reference sequence). Trimming removed 7 bases at V and 4 bases at J, with 20 bases between. The CDR3 consists of 17 residues. In DNA, the CDR3 is TGTGCCAGTACGTCGGACAGCTGGGGGATGGGGGCCAACGTCCTGACTTTC. This translates into CASTSDSWGMGANVLTF.

The chain carries TRBV30 and TRBJ1-2; 8 bases agree with TRBD1. Per the germline V gene, CDR1 is GTSNPN and CDR2 is SVGIG (reference sequence). CDR3 length equals 14 residues. V shed 3 bases and J 1 base; nucleotides not matched to a gene: 4. The chain's CDR3 is CAWRLTGVNYGYTF. Written as DNA, the CDR3 is TGTGCCTGGAGGTTGACAGGGGTTAACTATGGCTACACCTTC.